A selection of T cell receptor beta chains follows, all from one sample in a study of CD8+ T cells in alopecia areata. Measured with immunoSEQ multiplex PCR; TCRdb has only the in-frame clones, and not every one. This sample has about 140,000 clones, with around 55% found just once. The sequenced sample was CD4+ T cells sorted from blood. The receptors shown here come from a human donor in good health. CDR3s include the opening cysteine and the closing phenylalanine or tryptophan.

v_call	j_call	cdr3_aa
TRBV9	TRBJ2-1	CASSPTGDEQFF
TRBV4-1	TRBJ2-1	CASSQPLVSSGTSGRQDFKFF
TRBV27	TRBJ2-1	CASSPQGFYNEQFF
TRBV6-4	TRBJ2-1	CATKSTSGVYNEQFF
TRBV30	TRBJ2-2	CAWRAPGLDTGELFF
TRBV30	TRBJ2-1	CAWSEFGLSYNEQFF
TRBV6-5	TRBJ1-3	CASTRGFRNTIYF
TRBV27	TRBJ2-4	CASSPARFRDIQYF
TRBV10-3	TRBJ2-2	CASSSNRPSGSHTGELFF
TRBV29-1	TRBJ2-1	CSGDPGLAGGTGQFF
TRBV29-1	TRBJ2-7	CSVEPIYEQYF
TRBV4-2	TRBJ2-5	CASSLAGTQKETQYF
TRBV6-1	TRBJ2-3	CASSDRFLAGSTDTQYF
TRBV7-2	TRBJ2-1	CASSLTGVGQFF
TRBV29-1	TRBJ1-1	CSVEDRAGTEAFF
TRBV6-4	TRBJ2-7	CASTGTAPRGEQYF
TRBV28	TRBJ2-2	CASSFWSWRQNTGELFF
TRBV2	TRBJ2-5	CASTRAGSLTQYF
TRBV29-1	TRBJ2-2	CSATWGNTGELFF
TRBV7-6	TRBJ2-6	CASSQSQGSGANVLTF
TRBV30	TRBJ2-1	CAWRSGRWSSEQFF
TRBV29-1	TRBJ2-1	CSVAPGQGLGHNEQFF
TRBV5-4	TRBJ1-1	CASSTRDRGREAFF
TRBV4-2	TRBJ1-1	CASSQLTDIAFF
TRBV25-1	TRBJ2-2	CASSERGQATGELFF
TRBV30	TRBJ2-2	CAWSDTGLNTGELFF
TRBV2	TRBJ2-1	CASRALIGGAVYNEQFF
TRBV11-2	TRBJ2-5	CASSWDRGETQYF
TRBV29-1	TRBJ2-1	CSVSPRHYNEQFF
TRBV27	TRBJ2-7	CASSPRLQTAYSYEQYF
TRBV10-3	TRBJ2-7	CAISEEAGATFEQYF
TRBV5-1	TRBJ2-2	CATQREGRAGELFF
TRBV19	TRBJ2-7	CASSIDRGSEQYF
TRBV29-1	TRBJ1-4	CSAVGRDEKLFF
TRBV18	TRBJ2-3	CASSSITDTQYF
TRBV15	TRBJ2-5	CATSTVLPGTSGALQYF
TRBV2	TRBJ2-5	CASGPLAGETQYF
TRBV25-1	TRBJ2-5	CASSEFGGKTQYF
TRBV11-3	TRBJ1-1	CASSLSGRTEAFF
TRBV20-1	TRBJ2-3	CSARPLDTQYF